The 27 T cell receptor beta chains below were found in one sample sequenced in a study of Graves' ophthalmopathy and Graves' hyperthyroidism. Amplifying from RNA transcripts, the study obtained TCR beta CDR3 regions. After a first-round RT-PCR with HTBI primers, a second-round multiplex PCR was run. MiXCR was run by TCRdb on the multiplex PCR reads, yielding one entry per CDR3 protein. The table records just over 400,000 distinct CDR3 sequences, roughly 21% of them present only once. Sequenced sample: peripheral blood. These receptor sequences come from a woman younger than 30 with stable Graves' hyperthyroidism.

This clonotype was detected ten times or more. This chain connects TRBV20-1 to TRBJ2-7; 9 bases match TRBD2. The CDR3 is 19 amino acids. Germline lookup yields CDR1 DFQATT and CDR2 SNEGSKA (reference sequence). The V gene end was trimmed by 5 bases and the J gene end by 2 bases; junction bases not matched to a gene: 22. CDR3 DNA: TGCAGTGCTGTAGGACGACTAGGGTCCCTAGCGGGGCCGACCTACGAGCAGTACTTC. Translating it yields CSAVGRLGSLAGPTYEQYF.

This clonotype has ten or more counts. This rearrangement joins TRBV10-3 to TRBJ2-5, with 8 bases matching TRBD2. Germline CDR1 ENHRY, CDR2 SYGVKD. The CDR3 extends over 15 amino acids. V lost 3 bases to trimming and J lost 1 base; unmatched junction nucleotides: 4. The CDR3 sequence: CAISDGGRTQETQYF. DNA of the CDR3: TGTGCCATCAGTGATGGCGGGAGGACCCAAGAGACCCAGTACTTC.

This clonotype was recorded at least ten times. The rearrangement joins TRBV9 to TRBJ1-1, with a possible D match to TRBD1 (5 bases). Trimming took 1 base from V and 3 from J, leaving 10 bases between them. This CDR3 region has 14 residues. Germline V gene lookup returns CDR1 SGDLS and CDR2 YYNGEE. The CDR3 loop is CASSVLGADTEAFF. CDR3 DNA: TGTGCCAGCAGCGTACTAGGGGCCGACACTGAAGCTTTCTTT. The full variable domain, rest sourced from reference TRBV9 and TRBJ1-1, is DSGVTQTPKHLITATGQRVTLRCSPRSGDLSVYWYQQSLDQGLQFLIQYYNGEERAKGNILERFSAQQFPDLHSELNLSSLELGDSALYFCASSVLGADTEAFFGQGTRLTVV.

This clonotype has at least ten counts. V and J are TRBV6-1 and TRBJ1-6; D not certain. The CDR3 loop spans 12 amino acids. Trimming removed 6 bases at V and 12 bases at J, with 12 bases between. Germline V gene lookup returns CDR1 MNHNS and CDR2 SASEGT. The CDR3 loop reads CASSYLQGPLHF. In DNA form, the CDR3 reads TGTGCCAGCAGCTACCTTCAAGGACCCCTCCACTTT.

The sample holds many counts of this clonotype. The J gene is TRBJ1-2, the V gene TRBV24-1; 7 bases are a match to TRBD1. This CDR3 region has 15 residues. CDR1 KGHDR and CDR2 SFDVKD come from the germline V gene. V was clipped by 2 bases and J by 3 bases; unmatched bases: 5. The CDR3 here is CATSDSRGGDYGYTF. For the CDR3, the DNA is TGTGCCACCAGTGATTCCAGAGGGGGCGACTATGGCTACACCTTC.

This sequence joins TRBV6-1 and TRBJ1-2; 10 bases map to TRBD1. The CDR3 has 15 residues. With 7 bases clipped from V and 8 bases from J, the junction kept 13 bases outside the gene matches. The germline V gene encodes CDR1 MNHNS and CDR2 SASEGT. This CDR3 is CASTPGQGFRAGYTF. The CDR3 DNA reads as TGTGCCAGCACCCCGGGACAGGGGTTCAGGGCCGGCTACACCTTC.

This clonotype appeared a few times. The chain couples TRBV25-1 to TRBJ2-7; 10 bases map to TRBD1. V shed 3 bases, J shed 6 bases, and the junction held 8 bases outside the gene matches. Germline CDR1 is MGHDK and CDR2 is SYGVNS. There are 15 residues in the CDR3. The CDR3 sequence: CASSDLDRGLIEQYF. The CDR3 nucleotides read TGTGCCAGCAGTGACCTGGACAGGGGGTTGATCGAGCAGTACTTC.

V gene TRBV12-3 or TRBV12-4 combines with J gene TRBJ1-5; no reliable D call. CDR3 length: 17 residues. V dropped 5 bases and J dropped 0 bases, with 17 bases sitting between them. The CDR3 sequence: CASSIGPRIYSNQPQHF. The DNA of the CDR3 is TGTGCCAGCAGTATCGGACCGAGGATATATAGCAATCAGCCCCAGCATTTT.

The table lists this clonotype with many counts. This chain uses TRBV20-1 with TRBJ1-1; 8 positions match TRBD1. Germline trimming cut 6 bases from V and 4 bases from J; bases unmatched to any gene: 7. The CDR3 consists of 13 residues. In germline, CDR1 is DFQATT, CDR2 SNEGSKA (reference sequence). Here the CDR3 reads CSARQGTITEAFF. The CDR3, as DNA: TGCAGTGCACGACAGGGGACCATCACTGAAGCTTTCTTT.

Many counts were recorded for this clonotype. The chain has TRBV3-1 and TRBJ2-7, with TRBD2 matching over 10 bases. Trimming at V came to 4 bases and at J to 3 bases, leaving 9 bases not matched to a gene. Germline values: CDR1 LGHDT, CDR2 YNNKEL (reference sequence). There are 16 residues in the CDR3. CDR3 DNA: TGTGCCAGCAGCCCCTCCGGACTAGCGGTTCTCTACGAGCAGTACTTC. This sequence encodes CASSPSGLAVLYEQYF.

J is TRBJ2-5 and V is TRBV25-1; D is possibly TRBD1 (7 bases). This CDR3 comprises 17 residues. Germline CDR1 and CDR2: MGHDK and SYGVNS. Trimming took 5 bases from V and 3 from J, leaving 22 bases between them. CDR3 coding DNA: TGTGCCAGCAGTCAAAGGAGGGGGGAGACAGGGAAAGAGACCCAGTACTTC. Translating gives CASSQRRGETGKETQYF.

This clonotype was seen at least ten times. The chain combines TRBV20-1 with TRBJ2-7; maybe TRBD1 (6 bases). Trimming took 3 bases from V and 6 from J, leaving 9 bases between them. The CDR3 extends over 11 amino acids. Per the germline V gene, CDR1 is DFQATT and CDR2 is SNEGSKA (reference sequence). CDR3 in DNA: TGCAGTGCTAGGGGACAAGCCGAGCAGTACTTC. It yields the protein CSARGQAEQYF.

In this sample, this clonotype turned up many times. The V gene is TRBV27, the J gene TRBJ1-6, with TRBD1 matching 8 bases. There are 16 residues in the CDR3. J gave up 1 base and V 6 bases, and 5 bases lay outside the gene matches. CDR1 and CDR2 from the germline V gene are MNHEY and SMNVEV (reference sequence). Here the CDR3 DNA reads TGTGCCAGCAGACCGGGACAGGCGTCCTATAATTCACCCCTCCACTTT. It specifies CASRPGQASYNSPLHF.

The chain recombines TRBV12-3 or TRBV12-4 with TRBJ1-2; D may be TRBD1 (6 bases). The CDR3 length is 14 residues. Between the trimmed V and J ends, which lost 3 bases and 6 bases, there was a span of 14 bases. The CDR3 region is CASSLGATWDGYTF. DNA for the CDR3: TGTGCCAGCAGTTTGGGGGCTACTTGGGATGGCTACACCTTC.

This chain uses TRBV9 with TRBJ2-2, with no clear D. This CDR3 contains 13 residues. CDR1 SGDLS and CDR2 YYNGEE come from the germline V gene. Deletions cut 2 bases from V and 7 bases from J, with 9 bases between. As DNA, the CDR3 is TGTGCCAGCAGCGTCCGGGCTGTCGGGGAGCTGTTTTTT. Amino acid sequence: CASSVRAVGELFF.

V usage is TRBV30 and J usage is TRBJ1-2; no reliable D call. The germline gives CDR1 GTSNPN, CDR2 SVGIG (reference sequence). The CDR3 has 12 amino acids. The V end was cut by 2 bases, the J end by 4 bases, with 8 bases between. CDR3 amino acids: CAWSKVTYGYTF. The CDR3 nucleotides read TGTGCCTGGAGTAAGGTAACCTATGGCTACACCTTC.

This clonotype was counted ten times or more. The rearrangement links TRBV2 to TRBJ2-5; D is perhaps TRBD2 (6 bases). Trimming stripped 2 bases from V and 7 bases from J, with 17 bases between. CDR1 SNHLY and CDR2 FYNNEI come from the germline V gene. The CDR3 spans 15 residues. The CDR3 here is CASSESGRRGGTQYF. The CDR3 region has the DNA TGTGCCAGCAGTGAATCGGGAAGACGGGGAGGGACCCAGTACTTC.

The sample holds many counts of this clonotype. The genes are TRBV6-2 or TRBV6-3 and TRBJ2-7; TRBD1 matches at 10 bases. V was pared by 4 bases and J by 3 bases, with 6 bases of the junction left unmatched. Per germline, CDR1 MNHEY and CDR2 SVGEGT. There are 15 residues in the CDR3. The CDR3 DNA reads as TGTGCCAGCAGTTTCGACAGGGGGCCGGGCTACGAGCAGTACTTC. The encoded protein is CASSFDRGPGYEQYF.

As to this clonotype: This clone may be a read error of a much larger clone one base away. The DNA for the CDR3 is TGTGCCAACAAATGGGACCTAAACACCATATATTTT. The encoded protein is CANKWDLNTIYF. V is TRBV12-3 or TRBV12-4 and J is TRBJ1-3; a possible D gene is TRBD1 (5 bases). This CDR3 is 12 amino acids long. V was shortened by 10 bases and J by 6 bases, with 13 bases between the two germline ends.

Ten or more counts support this clonotype. The chain has TRBV6-6 and TRBJ2-7; D call uncertain. The CDR3 consists of 12 residues. The V gene's germline CDR1 is MNHNY and CDR2 SVGAGI (reference sequence). V was clipped by 0 bases and J by 5 bases, with 5 bases between them. CDR3 sequence: CASSYSENEQYF. CDR3 DNA: TGTGCCAGCAGTTACTCGGAGAACGAGCAGTACTTC.

This clonotype was observed many times. The chain recombines TRBV25-1 with TRBJ1-1; the match to TRBD1 covers 9 bases. The CDR3 consists of 14 residues. J was trimmed by 6 bases and V by 3 bases; bases with no gene match: 5. From germline, CDR1 is MGHDK and CDR2 SYGVNS. In nucleotides, the CDR3 is TGTGCCAGCAGTGATCGGACAGGGGTGGCTGAAGCTTTCTTT. Translated: CASSDRTGVAEAFF.

This clonotype was seen at least ten times. The CDR3 DNA reads TGTGCCAGCAGCTCCGCCCGATCACCCCTCCACTTT. It codes for CASSSARSPLHF. V usage is TRBV12-3 or TRBV12-4 and J usage is TRBJ1-6; D uncertain. V lost 6 bases to trimming and J lost 10 bases, with 10 bases between them. The CDR3 is 12 residues long.

The chain links TRBV7-9 to TRBJ1-2; no reliable D call. Germline CDR1 and CDR2: SEHNR and FQNEAQ (reference sequence). The length of the CDR3 is 14 residues. V was shortened by 5 bases and J by 4 bases, with 14 bases between the two germline ends. The CDR3 region is CASSLQTVGYGYTF. In nucleotides, the CDR3 is TGTGCCAGCAGCCTCCAAACTGTGGGCTATGGCTACACCTTC.

This clonotype has a count of ten or more. The chain links TRBV7-2 to TRBJ2-5; 13 bases fit TRBD2. The CDR3 contains 15 residues. J gave up 8 bases and V 5 bases, and 8 bases lay outside the gene matches. Germline V gene lookup returns CDR1 SGHTA and CDR2 FQGNSA. The CDR3, as DNA: TGTGCCAGCAGCGTGTGGACTAGCGGGGGCACAACCCAGTACTTC. It specifies CASSVWTSGGTTQYF.

This clonotype was seen many times. The germline gene is not matched at one end of the junction; a read error may be the cause. The genes are TRBV28 and TRBJ2-1; D is perhaps TRBD2 (6 bases). This CDR3 is built from 18 residues. Germline CDR1 is MDHEN and CDR2 is SYDVKM. CDR3 nucleotide sequence: TGTGCCAGCAGTTCTCCCTTTGGGGGAGGCCACTCCTACAATGAGAAGTTCTTC. Its translation: CASSSPFGGGHSYNEKFF.

The V gene is TRBV6-2 or TRBV6-3, the J gene TRBJ1-2, with 7 bases lining up with TRBD1. The CDR3 spans 14 residues. In germline, CDR1 is MNHEY, CDR2 SVGEGT. The V and J ends lost 0 bases and 4 bases, in that order; junction bases with no gene match: 2. This CDR3 is CASSYSGQIYGYTF. The CDR3 DNA is TGTGCCAGCAGTTACTCGGGACAGATCTATGGCTACACCTTC.

The genes are TRBV4-1 and TRBJ2-7, with D unresolved. V was cut by 3 bases and J by 4 bases, with 16 bases left in between. This CDR3 is 15 amino acids long. CDR1 is MGHRA, CDR2 YSYEKL, per germline. In DNA form, the CDR3 reads TGCGCCAGCAGCCAGGATCCCAACGGAAAATACGAGCAGTACTTC. This translates into CASSQDPNGKYEQYF.